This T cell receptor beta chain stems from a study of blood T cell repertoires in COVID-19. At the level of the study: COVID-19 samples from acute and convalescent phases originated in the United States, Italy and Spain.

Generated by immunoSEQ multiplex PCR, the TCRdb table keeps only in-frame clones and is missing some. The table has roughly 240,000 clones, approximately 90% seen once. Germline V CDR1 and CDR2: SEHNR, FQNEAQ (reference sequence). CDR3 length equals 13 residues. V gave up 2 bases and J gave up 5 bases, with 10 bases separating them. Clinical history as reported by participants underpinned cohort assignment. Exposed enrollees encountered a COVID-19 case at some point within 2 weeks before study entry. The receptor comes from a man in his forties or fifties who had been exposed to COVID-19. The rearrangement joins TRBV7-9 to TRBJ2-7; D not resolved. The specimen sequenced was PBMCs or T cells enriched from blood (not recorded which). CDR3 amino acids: CASSLPGTNEQYF. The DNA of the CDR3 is TGTGCCAGCAGCTTACCGGGTACCAACGAGCAGTACTTC.